This T cell receptor (beta chain) was profiled in a study of blood T cell repertoires in COVID-19. Overall study context: Samples of COVID-19 (acute and convalescent) were obtained from the United States, Italy and Spain.

Study processing details: Scientists estimated how many nucleated cells there were by amplifying reference gene primers. Generated by immunoSEQ multiplex PCR, the TCRdb table keeps only in-frame clones and is missing some. V and J calls and clone size are copied from that table; D and trimming were computed from the DNA. The sample carries 180,000 or so clones, 70% to 80% recorded once. CDR3 length equals 14 residues. V lost 7 bases to trimming and J lost 1 base; unmatched junction nucleotides: 7. Per the germline V gene, CDR1 is SGHRS and CDR2 is YFSETQ. Participant age was roughly 18 to 90 years, and participants resided in approximately 24 US areas.

J is TRBJ2-7 and V is TRBV5-1, with 8 bases identical to TRBD1. The sequenced sample consisted of PBMCs or T cells enriched from blood (not recorded which). This receptor was taken from a man in his sixties who had been exposed to COVID-19. The CDR3 nucleotides are TGCGCCAGCGGCCGGACAGGGTCGTCCTACGAGCAGTACTTC. Translating it yields CASGRTGSSYEQYF.